A single sample gave rise to the 32 T cell receptor beta chains below, sequenced in a study of CD8+ T cells in alopecia areata (dated by TCRdb to 2017 to 2018). The library was built by means of the immunoSEQ multiplex PCR assay. RNA was extracted from all samples and reverse transcribed into cDNA as template for TCR sequencing. TCRdb obtained this table from immuneACCESS and retained in-frame rearrangements with V and J assigned. These tables miss some clones; where compared with another copy, unresolved V genes account for less than half of the shortfall, and the remainder is unexplained. This sample lists about 200,000 clones; 58% were detected once. The ten largest clones add up to about 5% of the sample. Sample time point, as interpreted from the label and publication: about 25 weeks on oral tofacitinib. The treatment or condition label, read with the paper, signifies: oral pan-JAK inhibitor, 5-10 mg twice daily.

Here the sequenced sample was CD4+ T cells sorted from blood, taken at week 24, from a patient treated with tofacitinib. These receptors came from a human donor with alopecia areata.

The rearrangement uses TRBV7-8 and TRBJ2-1, with D hard to call. Germline CDR1 reads SGHVS; CDR2 reads FQNEAQ. V shed 4 bases and J shed 1 base, with 11 bases lying between them. The CDR3 totals 15 residues. The CDR3 DNA sequence: TGTGCCAGCAGCTCTGAGATGCAATCCTACAATGAGCAGTTCTTC. Its protein product is CASSSEMQSYNEQFF.

The chain is built from TRBV7-9 and TRBJ1-6, with 8 bases identical to TRBD1. V shed 5 bases and J 8 bases; nucleotides not matched to a gene: 2. The CDR3 contains 13 residues. CDR1 and CDR2 (germline): SEHNR, FQNEAQ (reference sequence). CDR3 amino acids: CASSGQGYSPLHF. The CDR3 region has the DNA TGTGCCAGCAGCGGACAGGGTTATTCACCCCTCCACTTT.

In its sample, this clone was seen a few times. The chain recombines TRBV7-8 with TRBJ1-4; D not resolved. The CDR3 loop spans 16 amino acids. V was cut by 4 bases and J by 2 bases, with 14 bases left in between. In germline, CDR1 is SGHVS, CDR2 FQNEAQ. The CDR3 sequence: CASSSGGDETNEKLFF. For the CDR3, the DNA is TGTGCCAGCAGCTCCGGAGGAGACGAGACTAATGAAAAACTGTTTTTT.

This chain links TRBV15 with TRBJ2-1; D tentatively reads TRBD1 or TRBD2 (5 bases each). This CDR3 is built from 18 residues. V was pared by 0 bases and J by 8 bases, with 23 bases between. Germline assignment: CDR1 LNHNV and CDR2 YYDKDF (reference sequence). The CDR3 DNA sequence: TGTGCCACCAGCAGAGATCGCAGGGCCCAGAAAGAGGGGTATGAGCAGTTCTTC. This translates into CATSRDRRAQKEGYEQFF.

V gene TRBV4-1 combines with J gene TRBJ1-3; possible D gene TRBD1, 6 bases. The V gene's germline CDR1 is MGHRA and CDR2 YSYEKL. The V gene lost 3 bases and the J gene lost 5 bases, with 11 bases spanning the gap. The CDR3 length is 14 residues. The CDR3 loop is CASSHLTGRNTIYF. CDR3 DNA sequence: TGCGCCAGCAGCCACCTAACAGGGAGAAACACCATATATTTT.

This chain joins TRBV7-2 and TRBJ2-1; tentative D call: TRBD2 (6 bases). This CDR3 is built from 15 residues. V was pared by 4 bases and J by 8 bases, with 18 bases between. Germline V gives CDR1 SGHTA, CDR2 FQGNSA. CDR3 sequence: CASSSAVGTVDEQFF. The CDR3 DNA reads TGTGCCAGCAGCTCCGCCGTGGGGACTGTAGATGAGCAGTTCTTC.

The chain has TRBV14 and TRBJ2-7, with TRBD1 matching over 9 bases. Per the germline V gene, CDR1 is SGHDN and CDR2 is FVKESK. V was pared by 4 bases and J by 4 bases, with 8 bases of the junction left unmatched. The CDR3 is 15 amino acids. For the CDR3, the DNA is TGTGCCAGCAGCCCCCCCGGGACAGGGAGGTACGAGCAGTACTTC. This sequence encodes CASSPPGTGRYEQYF.

This clone occurred once. The chain carries TRBV5-1 and TRBJ2-7; 8 bases are a match to TRBD1. This CDR3 spans 14 amino acids. Germline V gene data show CDR1 as SGHRS and CDR2 as YFSETQ. The V segment lost 2 bases and the J segment 6 bases; nucleotides outside the gene matches: 7. The CDR3 sequence is CASSFPDRAAEQYF. CDR3 DNA: TGCGCCAGCAGCTTCCCGGACAGGGCCGCCGAGCAGTACTTC.

This clone was seen only a few times. The chain uses TRBV4-3 and TRBJ1-6; D call uncertain. Trimming cost V 2 bases and J 6 bases, with 8 bases left between them. The CDR3 is 14 residues long. The V gene's germline CDR1 is LGHNA and CDR2 YSLEER. CDR3 DNA: TGCGCCAGCAGCCAATGGACGTCTAATTCACCCCTCCACTTT. Translated, it gives CASSQWTSNSPLHF.

The rearrangement links TRBV5-1 to TRBJ1-1; D is unresolved. Looked up from germline, CDR1 is SGHRS and CDR2 is YFSETQ. CDR3 length: 16 residues. The V end lost 0 bases, the J end lost 3 bases, and 15 bases lay between the germline ends. CDR3 loop: CASSLASITADTEAFF. The CDR3 nucleotides are TGCGCCAGCAGCTTGGCCTCAATCACAGCAGACACTGAAGCTTTCTTT.

This clone appeared a few times. The J gene is TRBJ2-7, the V gene TRBV7-2, with D perhaps TRBD1 (5 bases). The germline CDR1 and CDR2 sequences are SGHTA and FQGNSA. The CDR3 runs 15 residues. V was clipped by 1 base and J by 1 base, with 11 bases between them. CDR3 region: CASSLGQSPSYEQYF. CDR3 DNA sequence: TGTGCCAGCAGCTTAGGACAGAGCCCTTCCTACGAGCAGTACTTC.

V usage is TRBV10-3 and J usage is TRBJ1-1, with 7 bases fitting TRBD1. CDR1 ENHRY and CDR2 SYGVKD come from the germline V gene. V was pared by 5 bases and J by 5 bases, with 5 bases of the junction left unmatched. CDR3 length equals 13 residues. CDR3 nucleotides: TGTGCCATCAGTACAGGGGAATGGACTGAAGCTTTCTTT. Amino acid sequence: CAISTGEWTEAFF.

The chain employs TRBV7-9 and TRBJ1-3; D remains unclear. CDR1 SEHNR and CDR2 FQNEAQ come from the germline V gene (reference sequence). V lost 8 bases, J lost 0 bases, and 17 bases lay in between. This CDR3 has 16 residues. CDR3 sequence reads: CASPQVREGSGNTIYF. The CDR3 bases are TGTGCCAGCCCTCAAGTAAGGGAAGGCTCTGGAAACACCATATATTTT. Supplemented by reference TRBV7-9 and TRBJ1-3, the full variable domain reads DTGVSQNPRHKITKRGQNVTFRCDPISEHNRLYWYRQTLGQGPEFLTYFQNEAQLEKSRLLSDRFSAERPKGSFSTLEIQRTEQGDSAMYLCASPQVREGSGNTIYFGEGSWLTVV.

This clone has just a few counts. V usage is TRBV9 and J usage is TRBJ2-7; tentatively, D is TRBD2 (6 bases). Germline loops: CDR1 SGDLS, CDR2 YYNGEE. The CDR3 extends over 15 amino acids. V lost 0 bases and J 3 bases, leaving 13 bases between the germline ends. The CDR3 sequence: CASSVGTTEDYEQYF. The CDR3 nucleotides read TGTGCCAGCAGCGTAGGGACTACCGAAGACTACGAGCAGTACTTC.

V usage is TRBV6-5 and J usage is TRBJ1-2; D may be TRBD1 (6 bases). The CDR3 has 14 residues. V was shortened by 6 bases and J by 0 bases, with 11 bases between the two germline ends. The germline CDR1 and CDR2 sequences are MNHEY and SVGAGI. The CDR3 nucleotides read TGTGCCAGCAGAGCGGACAGCGCTAACTATGGCTACACCTTC. Its protein product is CASRADSANYGYTF.

The gene calls are TRBV6-6 and TRBJ1-5; weak D call: TRBD1 (6 bases). CDR3 length: 13 amino acids. CDR1 is MNHNY and CDR2 is SVGAGI in the germline V gene (reference sequence). Trimming removed 8 bases from V and 1 base from J, with 9 bases in between. In DNA form, the CDR3 reads TGTGCCAGCCACAGGGAGAGCAATCAGCCCCAGCATTTT. Protein sequence: CASHRESNQPQHF.

The rearrangement uses TRBV9 and TRBJ2-5, with 8 nucleotides matching TRBD1. The J segment lost 5 bases and the V segment lost 1 base, leaving 4 bases of the junction unmatched. In germline, CDR1 is SGDLS, CDR2 YYNGEE. CDR3 size: 14 residues. CDR3 sequence: CASSVQGAWETQYF. The CDR3, as DNA: TGTGCCAGCAGCGTACAGGGGGCCTGGGAGACCCAGTACTTC.

V is TRBV9 and J is TRBJ2-3, with D possibly TRBD2 on 5 matching bases. From germline, CDR1 is SGDLS and CDR2 YYNGEE. Trimming removed 7 bases at V and 5 bases at J, with 8 bases between. This CDR3 is built from 11 residues. The DNA for the CDR3 is TGTGCCAGCGAAGGGAGAGATACGCAGTATTTT. The encoded protein is CASEGRDTQYF.

The chain couples TRBV23-1 to TRBJ2-1; TRBD1 agrees at 8 bases. TRBV23-1 is identified as an open reading frame with a role that is uncertain. CDR3 size: 15 residues. V shed 4 bases and J 5 bases; nucleotides not matched to a gene: 7. The CDR3, as DNA: TGCGCCAGCAGTCGTTTAGGACAGGGTCACAATGAGCAGTTCTTC. Translating gives CASSRLGQGHNEQFF.

The genes are TRBV6-5 and TRBJ2-5, with D tentatively TRBD1 (6 bases). V gave up 2 bases and J gave up 2 bases, with 15 bases separating them. This CDR3 has 16 amino acids. The germline V gene has CDR1 MNHEY and CDR2 SVGAGI. CDR3 amino acids: CASSYGMGHQQETQYF. Here the CDR3 DNA reads TGTGCCAGCAGTTACGGTATGGGACATCAGCAAGAGACCCAGTACTTC.

The CDR3 reads CASSTPVGGTYNEQFF. As DNA, the CDR3 is TGTGCCAGCAGTACCCCAGTTGGTGGAACCTACAATGAGCAGTTCTTC. The chain has TRBV6-6 and TRBJ2-1; D not certain. Deletions cut 5 bases from V and 2 bases from J, with 16 bases between. The CDR3 covers 16 residues. CDR1 MNHNY and CDR2 SVGAGI come from the germline V gene (reference sequence).

The V and J genes are TRBV6-5 and TRBJ2-2; the D call may be TRBD1 or TRBD2 (5 bases each). The V end was cut by 6 bases, the J end by 1 base, with 12 bases between. CDR1 MNHEY and CDR2 SVGAGI come from the germline V gene. The CDR3 covers 15 residues. CDR3 sequence reads: CASSQGRRNTGELFF. The CDR3 region has the DNA TGTGCCAGCAGCCAGGGACGGCGGAACACCGGGGAGCTGTTTTTT.

The chain joins TRBV25-1 to TRBJ2-5; tentatively, D is TRBD2 (5 bases). CDR1 and CDR2 (germline): MGHDK, SYGVNS. V dropped 0 bases and J dropped 4 bases, with 12 bases sitting between them. The CDR3 loop spans 15 amino acids. This chain's CDR3 is CASSEYPGGPETQYF. CDR3 in DNA: TGTGCCAGCAGTGAATACCCAGGAGGTCCAGAGACCCAGTACTTC.

This clone showed up just once. An end of the junction does not agree with germline; a read error may underlie this. This chain joins TRBV29-1 and TRBJ2-5, with D tentatively TRBD1 (6 bases). This CDR3 contains 13 residues. Germline V gene sequence: CDR1 SQVTM, CDR2 ANQGSEA. CDR3 residues: CSVEAGAQETQYF. In DNA, the CDR3 is TGCAGCGTGGAAGCAGGGGCCCAAGAGACCCAGTACTTC.

In nucleotides, the CDR3 is TGTGCCAGTACGGACAGGGGCATTGAGCAGTTCTTC. This translates into CASTDRGIEQFF. The V and J genes are TRBV2 and TRBJ2-1, with TRBD1 matching over 9 bases. Germline V CDR1 and CDR2: SNHLY, FYNNEI. The CDR3 runs to 12 residues. J lost 9 bases, V lost 9 bases, and 6 bases had no gene match.

The V and J genes are TRBV9 and TRBJ2-1; D call uncertain. In germline, CDR1 is SGDLS, CDR2 YYNGEE. The CDR3 contains 13 residues. The V end lost 2 bases, the J end lost 5 bases, and 8 bases lay between the germline ends. The CDR3 DNA is TGTGCCAGCAGCGTTCGCACACACAATGAGCAGTTCTTC. Protein: CASSVRTHNEQFF.

The V call is TRBV12-5, the J call TRBJ2-1, with a tentative D call TRBD1 (5 bases). This CDR3 contains 15 residues. Looked up from germline, CDR1 is LGHNT and CDR2 is FRNRAP. V lost 6 bases, J lost 0 bases, and 12 bases lay in between. CDR3 in amino acids: CASGTTDFSYNEQFF. The CDR3 nucleotides read TGTGCTAGTGGGACGACAGATTTCTCCTACAATGAGCAGTTCTTC. Drawing the rest from reference TRBV12-5 and TRBJ2-1, the complete variable domain is DARVTQTPRHKVTEMGQEVTMRCQPILGHNTVFWYRQTMMQGLELLAYFRNRAPLDDSGMPKDRFSAEMPDATLATLKIQPSEPRDSAVYFCASGTTDFSYNEQFFGPGTRLTVL.

This clone showed up just once. The chain combines TRBV9 with TRBJ2-7; TRBD1 matches 7 bases. The CDR3 extends over 13 amino acids. Germline V gives CDR1 SGDLS, CDR2 YYNGEE. J lost 3 bases, V lost 2 bases, and 2 bases had no gene match. The CDR3 bases are TGTGCCAGCAGCGTCGACAGGGACTACGAGCAGTACTTC. Residues: CASSVDRDYEQYF.

This clone was picked up a small number of times. The chain uses TRBV7-8 and TRBJ1-1; a weak D match, TRBD1 (5 bases). Germline CDR1 SGHVS, CDR2 FQNEAQ. This CDR3 region has 13 residues. Trimming shortened V by 2 bases and J by 1 base, and 5 bases separated the two germline ends. The CDR3 spells CASSLRGNTEAFF. The CDR3 DNA reads as TGTGCCAGCAGCTTAAGGGGGAACACTGAAGCTTTCTTT.

The rearrangement links TRBV13 to TRBJ2-7, with D tentatively TRBD1 (6 bases). The V gene lost 4 bases and the J gene lost 5 bases, with 9 bases spanning the gap. The CDR3 is made up of 12 amino acids. Germline loops: CDR1 PRHDT, CDR2 FYEKMQ (reference sequence). The CDR3 sequence: CASSWGRNEQYF. In nucleotides, the CDR3 is TGTGCCAGCAGCTGGGGGCGGAACGAGCAGTACTTC.

Only a few counts were recorded for this clone. The V call is TRBV4-2, the J call TRBJ1-1, with a weak D call TRBD1 (5 bases). The CDR3 loop spans 16 amino acids. Germline V CDR1 and CDR2: LGHNA, YNFKEQ. Trimming removed 5 bases from V and 1 base from J, with 17 bases in between. The DNA of the CDR3 is TGTGCCAGCAGCTCTAAATTGAGACAGCCGAACACTGAAGCTTTCTTT. Protein sequence: CASSSKLRQPNTEAFF.

V gene TRBV5-1 combines with J gene TRBJ2-1, with 12 bases lining up with TRBD2. The CDR3 extends over 15 amino acids. Trimming cost V 4 bases and J 9 bases; bases outside gene matches: 8. The germline gives CDR1 SGHRS, CDR2 YFSETQ. As DNA, the CDR3 is TGCGCCAGCAGCGGGAGACTAGCGGGAGTCACTGAGCAGTTCTTC. It encodes CASSGRLAGVTEQFF.